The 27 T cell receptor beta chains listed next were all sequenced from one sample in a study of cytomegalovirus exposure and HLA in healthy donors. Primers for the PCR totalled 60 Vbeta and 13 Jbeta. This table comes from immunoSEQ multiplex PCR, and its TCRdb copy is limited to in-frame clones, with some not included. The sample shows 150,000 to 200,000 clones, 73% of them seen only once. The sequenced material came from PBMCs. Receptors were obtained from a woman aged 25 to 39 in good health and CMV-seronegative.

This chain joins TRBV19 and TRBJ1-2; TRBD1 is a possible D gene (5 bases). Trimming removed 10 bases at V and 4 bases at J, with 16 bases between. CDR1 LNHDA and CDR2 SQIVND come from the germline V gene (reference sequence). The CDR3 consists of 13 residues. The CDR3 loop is CATRGIGTYGYTF. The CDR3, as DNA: TGTGCCACCCGGGGGATCGGGACCTATGGCTACACCTTC.

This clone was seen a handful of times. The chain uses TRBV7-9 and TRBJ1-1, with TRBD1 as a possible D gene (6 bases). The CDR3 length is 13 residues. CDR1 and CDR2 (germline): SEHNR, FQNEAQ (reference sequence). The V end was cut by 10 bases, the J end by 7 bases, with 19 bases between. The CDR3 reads CATMGATGNEAFF. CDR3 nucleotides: TGTGCCACCATGGGGGCGACAGGCAATGAAGCTTTCTTT.

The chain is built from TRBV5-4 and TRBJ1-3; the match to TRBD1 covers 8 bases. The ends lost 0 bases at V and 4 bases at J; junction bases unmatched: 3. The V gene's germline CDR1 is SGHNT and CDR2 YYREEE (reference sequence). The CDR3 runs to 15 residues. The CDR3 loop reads CASSLGTGRGNTIYF. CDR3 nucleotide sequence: TGTGCCAGCAGCTTGGGGACAGGGCGCGGAAACACCATATATTTT.

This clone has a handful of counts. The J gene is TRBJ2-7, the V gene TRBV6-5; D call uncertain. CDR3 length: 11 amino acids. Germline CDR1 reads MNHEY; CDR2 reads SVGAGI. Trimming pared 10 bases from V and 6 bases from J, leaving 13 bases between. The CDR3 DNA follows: TGTGCCACCACCATAGCTGCCGAGCAGTACTTC. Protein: CATTIAAEQYF.

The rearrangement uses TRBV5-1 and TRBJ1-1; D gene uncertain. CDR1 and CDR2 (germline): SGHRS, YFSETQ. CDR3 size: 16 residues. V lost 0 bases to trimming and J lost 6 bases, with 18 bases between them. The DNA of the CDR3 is TGCGCCAGCAGCTTGGCCGGTGCATCCTGGAGGGCTGAAGCTTTCTTT. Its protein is CASSLAGASWRAEAFF.

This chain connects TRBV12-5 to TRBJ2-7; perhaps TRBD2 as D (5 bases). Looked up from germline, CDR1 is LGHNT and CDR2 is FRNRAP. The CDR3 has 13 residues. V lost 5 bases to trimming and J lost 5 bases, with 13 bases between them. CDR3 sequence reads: CASGPPGVHEQYF. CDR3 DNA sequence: TGTGCTAGTGGTCCCCCCGGGGTGCACGAGCAGTACTTC.

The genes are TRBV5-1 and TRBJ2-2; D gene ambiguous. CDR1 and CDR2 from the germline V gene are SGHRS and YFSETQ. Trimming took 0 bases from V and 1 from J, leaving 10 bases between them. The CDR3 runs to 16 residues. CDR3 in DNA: TGCGCCAGCAGCTTGGGGCCCCCAGGGAACACCGGGGAGCTGTTTTTT. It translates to CASSLGPPGNTGELFF. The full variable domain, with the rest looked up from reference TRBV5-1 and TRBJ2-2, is KAGVTQTPRYLIKTRGQQVTLSCSPISGHRSVSWYQQTPGQGLQFLFEYFSETQRNKGNFPGRFSGRQFSNSRSEMNVSTLELGDSALYLCASSLGPPGNTGELFFGEGSRLTVL.

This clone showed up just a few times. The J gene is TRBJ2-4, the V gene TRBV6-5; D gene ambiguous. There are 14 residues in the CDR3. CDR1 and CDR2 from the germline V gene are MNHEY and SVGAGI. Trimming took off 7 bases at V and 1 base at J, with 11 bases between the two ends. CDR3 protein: CASNSGMAKNIQYF. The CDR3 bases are TGTGCCAGCAACTCAGGAATGGCCAAAAACATTCAGTACTTC.

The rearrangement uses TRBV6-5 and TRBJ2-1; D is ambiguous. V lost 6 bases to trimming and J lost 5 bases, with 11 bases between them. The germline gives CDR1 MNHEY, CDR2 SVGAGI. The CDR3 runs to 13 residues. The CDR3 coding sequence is TGTGCCAGCAGGTTAGCTGCAAACAATGAGCAGTTCTTC. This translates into CASRLAANNEQFF.

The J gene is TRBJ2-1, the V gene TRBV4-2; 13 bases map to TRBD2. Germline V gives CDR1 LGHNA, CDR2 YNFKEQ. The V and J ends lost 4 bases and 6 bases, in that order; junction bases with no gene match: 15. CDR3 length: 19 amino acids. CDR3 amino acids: CASSPGLAGWEYGPNEQFF. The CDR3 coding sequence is TGTGCCAGCAGCCCGGGACTAGCGGGATGGGAATATGGCCCCAATGAGCAGTTCTTC.

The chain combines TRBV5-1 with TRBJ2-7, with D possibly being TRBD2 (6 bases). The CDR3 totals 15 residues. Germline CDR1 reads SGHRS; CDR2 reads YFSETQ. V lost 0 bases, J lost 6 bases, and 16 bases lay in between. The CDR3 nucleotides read TGCGCCAGCAGCTTGGTGGCGCAGGGAGGCAGCGAGCAGTACTTC. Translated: CASSLVAQGGSEQYF.

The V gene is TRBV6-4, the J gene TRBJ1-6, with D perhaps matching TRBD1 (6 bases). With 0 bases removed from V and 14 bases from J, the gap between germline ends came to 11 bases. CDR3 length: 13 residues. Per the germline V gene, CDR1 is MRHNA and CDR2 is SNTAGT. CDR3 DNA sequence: TGTGCCAGCAGTGACTCTCAGGGGACGTCCCTCCACTTT. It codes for CASSDSQGTSLHF.

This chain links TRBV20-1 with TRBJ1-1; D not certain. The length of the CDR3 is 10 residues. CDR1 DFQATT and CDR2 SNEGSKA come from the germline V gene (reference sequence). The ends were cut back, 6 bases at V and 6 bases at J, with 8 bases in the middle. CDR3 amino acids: CSASPSEAFF. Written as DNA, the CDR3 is TGCAGTGCAAGCCCCTCTGAAGCTTTCTTT.

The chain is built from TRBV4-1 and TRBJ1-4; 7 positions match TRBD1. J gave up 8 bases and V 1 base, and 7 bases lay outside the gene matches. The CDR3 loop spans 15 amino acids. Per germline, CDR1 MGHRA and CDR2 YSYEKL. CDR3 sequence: CASSQVRRGDEKLFF. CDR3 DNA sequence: TGCGCCAGCAGCCAAGTACGCAGGGGGGACGAAAAACTGTTTTTT.

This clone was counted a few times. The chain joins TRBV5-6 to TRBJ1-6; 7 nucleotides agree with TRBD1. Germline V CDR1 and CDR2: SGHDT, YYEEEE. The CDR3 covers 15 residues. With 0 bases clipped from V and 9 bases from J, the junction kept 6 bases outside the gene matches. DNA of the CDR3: TGTGCCAGCAGCTTGGACCAGGGGGTACTTTCACCCCTCCACTTT. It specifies CASSLDQGVLSPLHF.

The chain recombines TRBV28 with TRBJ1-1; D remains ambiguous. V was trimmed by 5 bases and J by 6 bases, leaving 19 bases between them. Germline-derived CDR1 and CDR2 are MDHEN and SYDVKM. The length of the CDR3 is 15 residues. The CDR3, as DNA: TGTGCCAGCAGTGGACTCCCCCCTACTATCGCTGAAGCTTTCTTT. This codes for CASSGLPPTIAEAFF.

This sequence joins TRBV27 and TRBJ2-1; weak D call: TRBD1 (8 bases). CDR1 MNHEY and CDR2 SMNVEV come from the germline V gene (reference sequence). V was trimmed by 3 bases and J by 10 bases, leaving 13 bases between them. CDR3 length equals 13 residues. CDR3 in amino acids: CASSLGGDREQFF. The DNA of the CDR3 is TGTGCCAGCAGTTTGGGGGGGGACAGGGAGCAGTTCTTC.

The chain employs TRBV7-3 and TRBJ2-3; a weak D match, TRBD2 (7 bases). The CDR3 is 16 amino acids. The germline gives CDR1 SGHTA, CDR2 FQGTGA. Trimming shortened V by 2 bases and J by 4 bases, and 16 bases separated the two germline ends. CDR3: CASSLGGAGRPDTQYF. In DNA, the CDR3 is TGTGCCAGCAGCTTAGGGGGGGCGGGGAGACCAGATACGCAGTATTTT.

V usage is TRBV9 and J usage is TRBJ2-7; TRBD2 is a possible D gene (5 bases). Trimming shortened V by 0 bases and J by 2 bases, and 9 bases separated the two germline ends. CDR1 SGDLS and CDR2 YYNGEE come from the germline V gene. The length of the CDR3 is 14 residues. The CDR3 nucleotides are TGTGCCAGCAGCGTAGCGGTCGGGACCTACGAGCAGTACTTC. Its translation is CASSVAVGTYEQYF.

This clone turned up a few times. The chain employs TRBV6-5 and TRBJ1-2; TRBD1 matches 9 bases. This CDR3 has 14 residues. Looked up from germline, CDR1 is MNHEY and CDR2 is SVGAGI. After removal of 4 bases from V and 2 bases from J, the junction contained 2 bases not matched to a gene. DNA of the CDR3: TGTGCCAGCAGTTTACAGGGGGCGAACTATGGCTACACCTTC. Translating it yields CASSLQGANYGYTF.

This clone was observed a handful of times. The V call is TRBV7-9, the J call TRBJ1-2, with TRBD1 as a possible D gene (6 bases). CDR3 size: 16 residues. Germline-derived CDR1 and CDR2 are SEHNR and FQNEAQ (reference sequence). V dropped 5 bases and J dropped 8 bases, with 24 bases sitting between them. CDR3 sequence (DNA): TGTGCCAGCAGCCCCCCGGGGGGCAGCCTAACGGGGGGCTACACCTTC. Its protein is CASSPPGGSLTGGYTF.

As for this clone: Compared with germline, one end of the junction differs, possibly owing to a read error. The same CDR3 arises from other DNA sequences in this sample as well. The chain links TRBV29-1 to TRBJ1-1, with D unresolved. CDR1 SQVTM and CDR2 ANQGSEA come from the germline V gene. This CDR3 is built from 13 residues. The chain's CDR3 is CSVDSALYTEAFF. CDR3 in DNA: TGCAGCGTTGACAGCGCACTATACACTGAGGCTTTCTTT.

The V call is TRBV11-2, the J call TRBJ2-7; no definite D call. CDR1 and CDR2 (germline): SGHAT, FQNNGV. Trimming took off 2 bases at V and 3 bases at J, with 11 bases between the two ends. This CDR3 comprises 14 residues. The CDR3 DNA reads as TGTGCCAGCAGCTTAAGTCTCAGGAACTACGAGCAGTACTTC. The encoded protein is CASSLSLRNYEQYF.

The CDR3 spells CASSFTSGGSSYNEQFF. For the CDR3, the DNA is TGTGCCAGCAGCTTTACTAGCGGGGGGTCGTCCTACAATGAGCAGTTCTTC. The V gene is TRBV5-4, the J gene TRBJ2-1, with TRBD2 identical over 12 bases. Germline V gene sequence: CDR1 SGHNT, CDR2 YYREEE (reference sequence). With V trimmed by 2 bases and J by 1 base, 4 bases remained unmatched. This CDR3 is built from 17 residues.

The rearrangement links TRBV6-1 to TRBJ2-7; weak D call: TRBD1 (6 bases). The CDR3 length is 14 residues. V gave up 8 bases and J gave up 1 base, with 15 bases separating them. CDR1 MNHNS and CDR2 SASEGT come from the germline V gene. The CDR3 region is CASHYEGGSYEQYF. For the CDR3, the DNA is TGTGCCAGCCATTACGAAGGGGGTTCCTACGAGCAGTACTTC.

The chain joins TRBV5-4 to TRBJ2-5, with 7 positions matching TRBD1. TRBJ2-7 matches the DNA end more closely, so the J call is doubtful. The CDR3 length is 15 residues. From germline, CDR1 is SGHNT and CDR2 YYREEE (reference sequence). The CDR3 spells CASSFYRGVEDEQYF. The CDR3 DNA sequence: TGTGCCAGCAGCTTCTACAGGGGAGTTGAGGACGAGCAGTACTTC.

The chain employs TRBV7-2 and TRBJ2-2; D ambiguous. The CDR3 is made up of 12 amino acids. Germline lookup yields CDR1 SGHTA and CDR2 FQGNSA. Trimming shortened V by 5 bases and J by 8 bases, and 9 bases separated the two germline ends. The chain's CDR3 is CASSDYLGELFF. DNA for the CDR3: TGTGCCAGCAGCGATTACCTAGGGGAGCTGTTTTTT.